The TCR beta chain described here comes from a study of blood T cell repertoires in COVID-19. In the study overall: The study drew acute and convalescent COVID-19 samples from the United States, Italy and Spain. From T cells, B-cell-depleted T cells, or PBMCs came the material, which was cDNA or gDNA.

Trimming cost V 2 bases and J 2 bases, with 12 bases left between them. The CDR3 consists of 15 residues. Germline values: CDR1 SGHAT, CDR2 FQNNGV. Enrollment of patients from Seattle took place during active infection, with longitudinal follow-up. In the original processing: From reference gene primer amplification, estimates of nucleated cell counts were derived. The data were produced by immunoSEQ multiplex PCR, yet TCRdb's version contains in-frame clones alone and is incomplete. V, J and clone size are those of that table, while D and trimming were read from the DNA. Here the sample spans 150,000 to 200,000 clones, about 85% being singletons.

The chain links TRBV11-2 to TRBJ1-1; D unclear. The receptor was derived from a man in his sixties with COVID-19, enrolled during active disease. The sample consisted of peripheral blood. The CDR3 spells CASSLQRRGNTEAFF. Here the CDR3 DNA reads TGTGCCAGCAGCTTACAGCGCAGAGGAAACACTGAAGCTTTCTTT.